This T cell receptor beta chain is from a study of shared clonotypes between healthy human individuals. The sorted-subset replicate PCRs were given around 0.2 ug DNA, which is roughly 30,000 T cell genomes. Methods used by the authors: Junction-only immunoSEQ data arrived without quality scores, meaning filtering differed. The table came from immunoSEQ multiplex PCR; TCRdb's copy has only in-frame clones and leaves some out. V, J and clone size derive from that table, while D and trimming were established from the DNA sequence. The sample comprises some 2,000,000 clones, 95% of which are singletons, and 0.1% to 0.15% rests with the top ten. The study drew its donors from healthy HIV-negative adults without recent acute infections or vaccinations. Investigators divided CD4+ cells into CD45RA+ naive and CD45RA-negative memory subsets. The sequenced sample consisted of naive CD4+ T cells sorted from blood. Stated subset: CD45RA+ positively selected. This sequence was found in a man younger than 30 in good health.

CDR3 sequence reads: CASSEHAGGEQYF. The CDR3 coding sequence is TGCGCCAGCAGTGAGCATGCTGGGGGCGAGCAGTACTTC. The genes are TRBV10-1 and TRBJ2-7, with D perhaps TRBD1 or TRBD2 (5 bases each). With 2 bases removed from V and 6 bases from J, the gap between germline ends came to 11 bases. The CDR3 length is 13 residues. The germline gives CDR1 WNHNN, CDR2 SYGVQD (reference sequence).